This T cell receptor beta chain derives from a study of shared clonotypes between healthy human individuals (TCRdb year 2020). General notes on the study: The cohort included a few men and a couple of women between 18 and 49 years of age. For each donor, three plates each were used for CD4 naive and CD4 memory, two plates were used for CD8 naive, and one plate was used for CD8 memory. Blood TCR repertoires of 5 or 6 healthy adults were deeply sequenced to estimate repertoire size and the extent of clonotype sharing between individuals. To increase sequencing depth and limit assay-specific biases, TCR repertoire library preparation and sequencing were carried out by different laboratories using diverse techniques. Between about 0.94 and 8.9 billion PBMCs per donor were obtained by leukapheresis.

Summary of the overall study and its limitations: Sampling was restricted to blood, and TCR repertoires in tissues likely differ from the TCR repertoires found in blood. Pairwise subsampling led to the expectation that sequencing depth would affect the degree of clonotype sharing among donors. The small number of donors limited the genetic and exposure-history diversity represented. Rarefaction of sorted-subset datasets indicated incomplete sequencing despite the large sequencing depth. Sharing across a few donors was observed for around 5% of naive CD4, 3% to 4% of naive CD8, roughly 2.4% of memory CD4, and about 0.39% of memory CD8 clonotypes. Compared with non-shared clonotypes, clonotypes shared by all four sorted-subset donors had higher generation probabilities. Naive subsets generally had larger estimated clonotype richness than memory subsets did.

CD8 naive samples were CD45RO-negative cells positively selected for CCR7, giving a CD45RA+CCR7+ population that excluded TemRA cells. The donors were healthy, HIV-negative adults with no recently reported acute infections or vaccinations. Only Caucasian adults living in Nashville, Tennessee, USA were represented among the donors. Blood was obtained by leukapheresis, after which PBMCs were separated by Ficoll-Histopaque density gradient centrifugation and cryopreserved in liquid nitrogen vapor phase. Analytical flow cytometry was used to check the purity and quantity of each magnetically sorted T cell population. Each sorted fraction had its genomic DNA isolated and then quantified by UV absorbance on a Nanodrop 2000c. Using the deep immunoSEQ assay, TCR CDR3 regions were amplified from genomic DNA by multiplex PCR. Extracted genomic DNA from each cell subset was spread evenly across all wells of several immunoSEQ 96-well plates, with each plate serving as a replicate. For sorted subsets, each replicate PCR was loaded with 200 ng genomic DNA, equivalent to 25,000 to 30,000 T cell genomes. Purified libraries were quantified with a Qubit 3.0 fluorometer, sized on a Bioanalyzer 2100, and re-quantified with the KAPA Library Quantification kit. Every immunoSEQ 96-well plate was sequenced on a separate single-read 150-cycle Illumina NextSeq 550 flow cell. Under the source paper's analysis protocol: Because the immunoSEQ output held only junctional sequences and lacked quality scores, the filtering could not match the filtering applied to full-length reads. Sequences were annotated with PyIR, a Python wrapper for IgBLAST v1.9, using IMGT germline references to assign V/J genes and CDR3. Reads were removed for weak V/J assignments (E-value above 1e-6), missing CDR3, stop codons, out-of-frame junctions, or ambiguous translated residues. V3J clonotypes were defined as sequences sharing the same inferred V gene, J gene, and CDR3 amino acid sequence. To compute the percentage overlap between repertoires, the number of shared unique clonotypes was divided by the size of the smaller repertoire. Richness of each repertoire was evaluated using RTK rarefaction, the Chao1 estimator, and Recon v2.1 estimates of unobserved clonotypes. Generation probabilities were computed with OLGA for all TCRbeta clonotypes obtained by the gDNA method from several donors. Entries here come from immuneACCESS through TCRdb and include only in-frame sequences with V and J called. Some clones fail to appear in such tables; in the studies checked, an unresolved V gene covers under half of the shortfall, and the cause of the remainder is unknown. V and J calls and clone size are given by that table; D and trimming were obtained from the DNA. The sample table holds about 2 million clones, of which approximately 94% were seen once. The top ten clones comprise roughly 1% of the sample.

Relative to germline, V is missing 7 bases and J is missing 6 bases, with 7 bases of the junction outside any gene match. The CDR3 holds 14 amino acids from the cysteine to the phenylalanine. Left in the record is the CDR3 DNA by itself, 42 bases read in frame from the first base. Looking up the germline V gene yields CDR1 SNHLY and CDR2 FYNNEI. On this clone: No cognate antigen has been identified for it. Base-call qualities are not available, and no considerably larger clone is one nucleotide away.

This receptor was taken from a man in his late teens or twenties in good health. Sequencing input: naive CD8+ T cells sorted from blood. The sample's cell subset or site label is to be understood as: CD45RA+CCR7+. The receptor chain draws on TRBV2 and TRBJ2-7; TRBD2 fits 12 bases in the junction. For the CDR3, the sequence is CASNQPGLAGEQYF. The bases are TGTGCCAGCAATCAACCGGGACTAGCGGGCGAGCAGTACTTC.